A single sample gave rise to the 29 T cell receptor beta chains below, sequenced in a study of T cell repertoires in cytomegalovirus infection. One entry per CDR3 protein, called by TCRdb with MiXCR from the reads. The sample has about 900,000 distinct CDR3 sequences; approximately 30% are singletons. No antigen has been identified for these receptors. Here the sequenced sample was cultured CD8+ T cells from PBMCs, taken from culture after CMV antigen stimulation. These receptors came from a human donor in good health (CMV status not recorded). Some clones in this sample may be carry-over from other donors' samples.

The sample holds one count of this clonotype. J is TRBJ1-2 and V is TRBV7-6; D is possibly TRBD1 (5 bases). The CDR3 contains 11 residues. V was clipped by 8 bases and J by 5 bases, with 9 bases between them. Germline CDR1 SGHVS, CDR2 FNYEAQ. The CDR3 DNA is TGTGCCAGCTCCAAGGGGTATGGCTACACCTTC. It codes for CASSKGYGYTF.

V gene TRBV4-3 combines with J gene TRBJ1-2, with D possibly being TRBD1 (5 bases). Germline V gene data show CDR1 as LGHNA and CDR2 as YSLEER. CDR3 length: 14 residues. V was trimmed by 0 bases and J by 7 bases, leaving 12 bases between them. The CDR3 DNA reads TGCGCCAGCAGCCAAGAGGGGGGACGCCCTGGCTACACCTTC. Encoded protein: CASSQEGGRPGYTF.

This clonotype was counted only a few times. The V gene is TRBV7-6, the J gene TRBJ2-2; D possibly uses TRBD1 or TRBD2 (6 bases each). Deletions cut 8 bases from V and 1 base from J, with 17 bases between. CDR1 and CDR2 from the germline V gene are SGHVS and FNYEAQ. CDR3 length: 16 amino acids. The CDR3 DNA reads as TGTGCCAGCGCCGCTTGGGGGGCCGAGAACACCGGGGAGCTGTTTTTT. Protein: CASAAWGAENTGELFF.

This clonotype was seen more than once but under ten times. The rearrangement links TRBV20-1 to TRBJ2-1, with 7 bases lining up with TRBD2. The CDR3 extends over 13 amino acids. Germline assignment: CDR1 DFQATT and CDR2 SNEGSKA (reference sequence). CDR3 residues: CSAPLRGNNEQFF. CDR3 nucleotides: TGCAGCGCCCCACTGCGGGGGAACAATGAGCAGTTCTTC.

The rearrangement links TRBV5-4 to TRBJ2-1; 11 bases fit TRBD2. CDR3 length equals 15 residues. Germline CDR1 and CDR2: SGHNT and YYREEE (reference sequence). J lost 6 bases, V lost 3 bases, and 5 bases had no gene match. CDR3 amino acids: CASSSGTSGLNEQFF. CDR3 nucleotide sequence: TGTGCCAGCAGCTCCGGGACTAGCGGACTCAATGAGCAGTTCTTC.

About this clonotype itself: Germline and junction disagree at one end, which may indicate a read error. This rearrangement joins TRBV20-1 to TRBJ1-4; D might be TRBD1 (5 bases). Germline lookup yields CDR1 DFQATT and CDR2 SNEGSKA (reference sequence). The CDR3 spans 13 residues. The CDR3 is CNASGGTGEKLFF. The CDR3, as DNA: TGCAATGCTAGTGGAGGGACTGGGGAAAAACTGTTTTTT.

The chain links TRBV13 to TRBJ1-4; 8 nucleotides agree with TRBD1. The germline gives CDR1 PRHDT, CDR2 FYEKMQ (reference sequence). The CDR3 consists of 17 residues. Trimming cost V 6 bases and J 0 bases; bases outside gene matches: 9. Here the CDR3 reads CASSPGQGQATNEKLFF. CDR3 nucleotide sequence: TGTGCCAGCAGTCCCGGACAGGGACAGGCAACTAATGAAAAACTGTTTTTT.

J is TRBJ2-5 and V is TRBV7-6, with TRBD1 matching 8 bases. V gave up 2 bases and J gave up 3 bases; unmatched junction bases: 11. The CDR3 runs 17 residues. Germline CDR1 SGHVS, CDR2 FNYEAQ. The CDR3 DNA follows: TGTGCCAGCAGCTTACTCAACCGTCTGGGACAGGAAGAGACCCAGTACTTC. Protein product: CASSLLNRLGQEETQYF.

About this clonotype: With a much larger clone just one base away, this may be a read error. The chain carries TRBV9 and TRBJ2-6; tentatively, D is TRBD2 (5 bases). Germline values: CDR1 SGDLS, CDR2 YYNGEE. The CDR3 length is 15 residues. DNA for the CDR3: TGTGCCAACAGCCCACGGGACTCTGGGGCCAACGTCCTGACTTTC. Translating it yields CANSPRDSGANVLTF.

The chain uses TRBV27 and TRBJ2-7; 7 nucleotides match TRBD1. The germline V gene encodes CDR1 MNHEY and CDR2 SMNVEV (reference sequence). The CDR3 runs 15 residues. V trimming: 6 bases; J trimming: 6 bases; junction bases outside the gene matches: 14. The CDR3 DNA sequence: TGTGCCAGCAGGGGACCCGGGACAGTGGGTCTCGAGCAGTACGTC. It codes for CASRGPGTVGLEQYV.

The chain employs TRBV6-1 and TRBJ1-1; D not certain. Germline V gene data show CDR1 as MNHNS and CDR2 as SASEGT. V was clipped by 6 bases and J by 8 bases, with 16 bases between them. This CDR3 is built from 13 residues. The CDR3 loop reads CASRNSGTIEAFF. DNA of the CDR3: TGTGCCAGCAGGAACAGTGGAACTATCGAAGCTTTCTTT.

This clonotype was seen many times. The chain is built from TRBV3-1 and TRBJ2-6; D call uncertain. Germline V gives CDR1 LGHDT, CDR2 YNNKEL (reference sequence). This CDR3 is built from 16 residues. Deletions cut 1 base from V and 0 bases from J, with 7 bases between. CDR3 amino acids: CASSQAAISGANVLTF. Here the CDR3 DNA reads TGTGCCAGCAGCCAAGCCGCCATCTCTGGGGCCAACGTCCTGACTTTC. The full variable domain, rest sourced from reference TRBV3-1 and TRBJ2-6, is DTAVSQTPKYLVTQMGNDKSIKCEQNLGHDTMYWYKQDSKKFLKIMFSYNNKELIINETVPNRFSPKSPDKAHLNLHINSLELGDSAVYFCASSQAAISGANVLTFGAGSRLTVL.

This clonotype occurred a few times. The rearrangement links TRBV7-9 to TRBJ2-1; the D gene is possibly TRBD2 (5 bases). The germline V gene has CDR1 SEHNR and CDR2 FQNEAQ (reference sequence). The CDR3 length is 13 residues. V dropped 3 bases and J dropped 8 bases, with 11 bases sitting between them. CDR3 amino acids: CASSFAGLDEQFF. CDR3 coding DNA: TGTGCCAGCAGCTTCGCAGGACTTGATGAGCAGTTCTTC.

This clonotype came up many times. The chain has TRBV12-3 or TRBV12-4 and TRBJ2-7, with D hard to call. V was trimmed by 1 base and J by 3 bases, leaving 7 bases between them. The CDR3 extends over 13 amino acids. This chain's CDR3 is CASSLGQYYEQYF. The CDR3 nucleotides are TGTGCCAGCAGTTTAGGACAATACTACGAGCAGTACTTC.

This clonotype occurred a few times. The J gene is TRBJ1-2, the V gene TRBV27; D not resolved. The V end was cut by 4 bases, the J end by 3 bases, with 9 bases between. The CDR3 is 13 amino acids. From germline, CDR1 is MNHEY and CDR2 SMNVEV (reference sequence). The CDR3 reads CASSSGDHYGYTF. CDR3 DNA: TGTGCCAGCAGTTCCGGGGATCACTATGGCTACACCTTC.

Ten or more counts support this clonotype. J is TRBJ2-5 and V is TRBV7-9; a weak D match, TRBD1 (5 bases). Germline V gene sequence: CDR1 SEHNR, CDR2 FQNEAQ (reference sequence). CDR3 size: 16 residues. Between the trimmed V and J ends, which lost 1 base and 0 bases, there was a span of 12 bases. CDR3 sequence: CASSLETEMYQETQYF. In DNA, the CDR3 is TGTGCCAGCAGCTTAGAGACAGAGATGTACCAAGAGACCCAGTACTTC.

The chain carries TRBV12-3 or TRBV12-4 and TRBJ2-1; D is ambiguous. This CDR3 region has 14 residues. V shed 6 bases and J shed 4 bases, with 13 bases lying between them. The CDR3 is CASSPTEGYNEQFF. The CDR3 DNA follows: TGTGCCAGCAGCCCCACGGAAGGGTACAATGAGCAGTTCTTC.

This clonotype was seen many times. In nucleotides, the CDR3 is TGTGCCAGCAGCCCAGGGGGCTTGACCTACGAGCAGTACTTC. Translation: CASSPGGLTYEQYF. This sequence joins TRBV7-6 and TRBJ2-7; 8 bases match TRBD1. The V segment lost 5 bases and the J segment 2 bases; nucleotides outside the gene matches: 5. This CDR3 has 14 residues. Germline CDR1 is SGHVS and CDR2 is FNYEAQ.

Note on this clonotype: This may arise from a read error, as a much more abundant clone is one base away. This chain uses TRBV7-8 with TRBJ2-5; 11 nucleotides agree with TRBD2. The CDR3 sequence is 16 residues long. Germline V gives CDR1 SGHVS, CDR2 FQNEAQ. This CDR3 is CASNLANRLAGETQYF. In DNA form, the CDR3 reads TGTGCCAGCAACTTAGCGAACAGACTAGCGGGGGAGACCCAGTACTTC. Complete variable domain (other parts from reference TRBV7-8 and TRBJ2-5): GAGVSQSPRYKVAKRGQDVALRCDPISGHVSLFWYQQALGQGPEFLTYFQNEAQLDKSGLPSDRFFAERPEGSVSTLKIQRTQQEDSAVYLCASNLANRLAGETQYFGPGTRLLVL.

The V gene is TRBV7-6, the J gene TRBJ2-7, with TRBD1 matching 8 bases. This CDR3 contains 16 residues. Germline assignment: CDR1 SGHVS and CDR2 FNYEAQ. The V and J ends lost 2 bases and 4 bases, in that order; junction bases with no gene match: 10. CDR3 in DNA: TGTGCCAGCAGCTTAAAGGCGGGACAGGCCATTTACGAGCAGTACTTC. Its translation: CASSLKAGQAIYEQYF.

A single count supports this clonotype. CDR3 residues: CVSSTRQGASEQYV. The CDR3 coding sequence is TGTGTCAGCAGTACCCGACAGGGGGCAAGCGAGCAGTACGTC. This chain uses TRBV6-2 or TRBV6-3 with TRBJ2-7; 10 bases map to TRBD1. Germline V gene data show CDR1 as MNHEY and CDR2 as SVGEGT. The CDR3 has 14 residues.

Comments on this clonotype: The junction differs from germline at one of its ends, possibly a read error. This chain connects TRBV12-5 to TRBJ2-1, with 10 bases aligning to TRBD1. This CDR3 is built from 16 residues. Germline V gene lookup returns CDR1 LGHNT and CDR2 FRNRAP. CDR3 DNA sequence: TGTGTTAGTGGTTTCATCGGACAGGGGGCCTACAATGAGCAGTTCTTC. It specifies CVSGFIGQGAYNEQFF.

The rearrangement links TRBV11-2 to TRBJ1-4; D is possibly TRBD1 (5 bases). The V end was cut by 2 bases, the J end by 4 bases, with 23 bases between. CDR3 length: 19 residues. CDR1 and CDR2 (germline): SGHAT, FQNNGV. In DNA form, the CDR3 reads TGTGCCAGCAGCTTACCCCGGAGGGGAGCCTTGAGGAGTAATGAAAAACTGTTTTTT. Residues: CASSLPRRGALRSNEKLFF. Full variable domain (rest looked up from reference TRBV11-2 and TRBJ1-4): EAGVAQSPRYKIIEKRQSVAFWCNPISGHATLYWYQQILGQGPKLLIQFQNNGVVDDSQLPKDRFSAERLKGVDSTLKIQPAKLEDSAVYLCASSLPRRGALRSNEKLFFGSGTQLSVL.

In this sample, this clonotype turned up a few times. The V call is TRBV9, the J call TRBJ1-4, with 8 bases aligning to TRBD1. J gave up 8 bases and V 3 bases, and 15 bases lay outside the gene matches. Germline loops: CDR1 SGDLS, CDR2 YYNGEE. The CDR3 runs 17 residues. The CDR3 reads CASSGYSGQVVGEKLFF. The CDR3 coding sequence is TGTGCCAGCAGCGGATACTCGGGACAGGTCGTGGGGGAAAAACTGTTTTTT.

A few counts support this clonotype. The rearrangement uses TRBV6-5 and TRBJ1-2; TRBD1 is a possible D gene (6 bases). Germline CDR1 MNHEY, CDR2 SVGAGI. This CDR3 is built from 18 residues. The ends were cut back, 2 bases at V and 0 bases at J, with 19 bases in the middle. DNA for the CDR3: TGTGCCAGCAGTTACCTCCTGTTCAGGGGCAAACCTAACTATGGCTACACCTTC. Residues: CASSYLLFRGKPNYGYTF.

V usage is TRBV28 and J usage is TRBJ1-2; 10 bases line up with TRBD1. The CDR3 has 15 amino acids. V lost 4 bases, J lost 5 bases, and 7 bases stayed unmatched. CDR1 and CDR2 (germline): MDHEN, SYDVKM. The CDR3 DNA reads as TGTGCCAGCAGTTCCGGGACAGGGGTATTATATGGCTACACCTTC. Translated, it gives CASSSGTGVLYGYTF.

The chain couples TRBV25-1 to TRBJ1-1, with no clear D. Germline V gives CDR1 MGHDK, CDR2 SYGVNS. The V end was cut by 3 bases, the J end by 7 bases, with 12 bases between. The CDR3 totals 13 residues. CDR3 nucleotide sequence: TGTGCCAGCAGTGAGGGCGGATCATATGAAGCTTTCTTT. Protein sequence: CASSEGGSYEAFF.

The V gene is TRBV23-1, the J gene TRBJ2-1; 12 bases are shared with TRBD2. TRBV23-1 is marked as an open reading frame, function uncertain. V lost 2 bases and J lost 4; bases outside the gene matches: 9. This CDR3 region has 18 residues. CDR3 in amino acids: CASSQGLAGGRRYNEQFF. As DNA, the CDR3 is TGCGCCAGCAGTCAAGGGCTAGCGGGGGGGCGTCGGTACAATGAGCAGTTCTTC.

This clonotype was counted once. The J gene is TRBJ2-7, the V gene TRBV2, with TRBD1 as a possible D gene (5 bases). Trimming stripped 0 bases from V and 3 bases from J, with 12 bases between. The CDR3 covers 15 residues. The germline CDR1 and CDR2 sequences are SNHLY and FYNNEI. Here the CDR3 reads CASSEAHDRYYEQYF. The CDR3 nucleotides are TGTGCCAGCAGTGAAGCTCACGACAGATACTACGAGCAGTACTTC.